This T cell receptor (beta chain) was documented in a study of cytomegalovirus exposure and HLA in healthy donors. The V and J ends lost 4 bases and 5 bases, in that order; junction bases with no gene match: 15. CDR3 length: 19 amino acids. Germline V lookup: CDR1 SGHRS, CDR2 YFSETQ. It was with 60 Vbeta and 13 Jbeta primers that the PCR ran. The repertoire was sequenced with immunoSEQ multiplex PCR; TCRdb's copy has only in-frame clones and lacks some. The repertoire holds some 150,000 clones, with 84% as singletons. General study results and limits: In vitro checks showed that three CMV-associated chains really do target CMV antigens.

Details on this clone: The antigen is not known.

Specimen: PBMCs. V usage is TRBV5-1 and J usage is TRBJ2-7, with 16 positions matching TRBD2. This receptor was identified in a boy aged 2-15 years in good health and CMV-seronegative. As DNA, the CDR3 is TGCGCCAGCAGCCCGGGACTAGCGGGAGGGCCGATTGGTTGGGACGAGCAGTACTTC. Protein product: CASSPGLAGGPIGWDEQYF.